This TCR beta chain derives from a study of blood T cell repertoires in COVID-19. On the study more broadly: Nucleic acid was either cDNA or gDNA, and it came from T cells, B-cell-depleted T cells, or PBMCs.

The CDR3 runs 17 residues. Trimming cost V 3 bases and J 2 bases; bases outside gene matches: 11. The V gene's germline CDR1 is GTSNPN and CDR2 SVGIG (reference sequence). Under the authors' procedure: Nucleated cell number was recorded as an estimate derived from reference gene primer amplification. The table came from immunoSEQ multiplex PCR; TCRdb's copy has only in-frame clones and leaves some out. That table gives V, J and clone size, and the DNA gave D and trimming. The repertoire holds about 68,000 clones, with about 83% as singletons. The sequenced material came from peripheral blood. The rearrangement uses TRBV30 and TRBJ2-3; 10 bases match TRBD2. This receptor was obtained from a human donor in a cohort sampled during active COVID-19. In nucleotides, the CDR3 is TGTGCCTGGAGGCCACCCTGGACTAGCGGAAACACAGATACGCAGTATTTT. Protein sequence: CAWRPPWTSGNTDTQYF.